This T cell receptor beta chain was recovered during a study of cytomegalovirus exposure and HLA in healthy donors. The CDR3 totals 17 residues. Primers: 60 Vbeta forward and 13 Jbeta reverse. Libraries were prepared by immunoSEQ multiplex PCR; TCRdb keeps only in-frame clonotypes and omits some of them. The sample holds 200,000 or so clones, roughly 83% seen once. Sample: PBMCs. The gene calls are TRBV12-2 and TRBJ2-7; the DNA was not compared with TRBD1, the D call given in the table. TRBV12-2 is a pseudogene locus. This TCR derives from a boy aged 10-17 years in good health and CMV-seronegative. The CDR3 bases are TGTGCAAGTCGCTTCAGGTCTGAGGCTCGTTTCAGGGTCGAGCAGTACTTC. Translation: CASRFRSEARFRVEQYF.